This TCR beta chain was profiled in a study of cytomegalovirus exposure and HLA in healthy donors. About the study: Counted in an early data release were tens of millions of unique TCRs from HLA-typed donors.

In this sample, this clone turned up once. Both 60 Vbeta primers and 13 Jbeta primers went into the PCR. Only in-frame clones appear in the TCRdb table, and some are missing; sequencing was by immunoSEQ multiplex PCR. Here the sample spans nearly 100,000 clones, around 10% being singletons. Germline V gene data show CDR1 as SGHTA and CDR2 as FQGNSA. CDR3 length: 16 amino acids. V lost 5 bases and J 3 bases, leaving 17 bases between the germline ends. The TCR was taken from a man in his fifties or sixties in good health and CMV-seropositive. This chain joins TRBV7-2 and TRBJ1-5, with D perhaps matching TRBD1 (5 bases). Sequencing was done on a sample of PBMCs. The CDR3 reads CASSGVAGSFNQPQHF. For the CDR3, the DNA is TGTGCCAGCAGCGGGGTAGCAGGGTCTTTCAATCAGCCCCAGCATTTT.